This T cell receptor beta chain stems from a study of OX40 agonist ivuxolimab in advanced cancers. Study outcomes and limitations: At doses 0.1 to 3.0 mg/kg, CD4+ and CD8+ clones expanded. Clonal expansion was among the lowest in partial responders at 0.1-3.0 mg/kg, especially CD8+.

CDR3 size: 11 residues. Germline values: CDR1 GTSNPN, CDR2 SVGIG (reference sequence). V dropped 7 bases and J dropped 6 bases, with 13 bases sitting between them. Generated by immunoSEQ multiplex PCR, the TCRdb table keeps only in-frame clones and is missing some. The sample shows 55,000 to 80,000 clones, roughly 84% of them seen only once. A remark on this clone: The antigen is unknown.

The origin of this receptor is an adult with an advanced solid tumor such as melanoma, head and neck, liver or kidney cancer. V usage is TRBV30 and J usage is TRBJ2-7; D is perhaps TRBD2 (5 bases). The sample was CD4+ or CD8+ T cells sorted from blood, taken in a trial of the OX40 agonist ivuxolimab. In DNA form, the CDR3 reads TGTGCCTACAACGGGGTGGCCGAGCAGTACTTC. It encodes CAYNGVAEQYF. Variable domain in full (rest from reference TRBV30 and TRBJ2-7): SQTIHQWPATLVQPVGSPLSLECTVEGTSNPNLYWYRQAAGRGLQLLFYSVGIGQISSEVPQNLSASRPQDRQFILSSKKLLLSDSGFYLCAYNGVAEQYFGPGTRLTVT.